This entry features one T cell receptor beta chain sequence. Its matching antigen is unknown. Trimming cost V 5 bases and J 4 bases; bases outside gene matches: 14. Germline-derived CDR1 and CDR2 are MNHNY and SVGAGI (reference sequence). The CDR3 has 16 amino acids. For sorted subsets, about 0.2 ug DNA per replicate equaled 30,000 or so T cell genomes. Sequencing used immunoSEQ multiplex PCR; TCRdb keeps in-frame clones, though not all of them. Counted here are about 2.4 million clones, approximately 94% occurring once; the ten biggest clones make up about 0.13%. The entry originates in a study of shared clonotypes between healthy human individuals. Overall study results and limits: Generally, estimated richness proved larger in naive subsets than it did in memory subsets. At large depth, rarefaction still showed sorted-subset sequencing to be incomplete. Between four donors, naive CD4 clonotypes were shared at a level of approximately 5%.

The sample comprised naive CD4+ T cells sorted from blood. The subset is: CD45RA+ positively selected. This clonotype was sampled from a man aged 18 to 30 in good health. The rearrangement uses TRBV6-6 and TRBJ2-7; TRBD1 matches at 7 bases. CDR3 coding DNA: TGTGCCAGCAGTCGAGACACACCGGGACAGCTGTACGAGCAGTACTTC. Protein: CASSRDTPGQLYEQYF.